A selection of T cell receptor beta chains follows, all from one sample in a study of shared clonotypes between healthy human individuals. Using immunoSEQ multiplex PCR, the repertoire was profiled, and TCRdb retains in-frame clones only, with some absent. The table has about 1,900,000 clones, about 94% seen once; the top ten hold approximately 1%. The sequenced sample consisted of naive CD8+ T cells sorted from blood. Every receptor here comes from a man between 18 and 35 years old in good health. Each CDR3 is given with its conserved first and last residue. D genes are given only for firm matches. Clone size is stated in some rows and not others, as once, few, many or a class when expanded.

abundance	d_gene	v_gene	CDR3aa
.	TRBD2	TRBV14	CASSQVFLAANNEQFF
.	.	TRBV5-1	CASSLEGGHPETQYF
.	.	TRBV4-1	CASSQATGEAYEQYF
.	TRBD2	TRBV9	CASSVSGGVTGELFF
.	TRBD2	TRBV4-1	CASSQGLAGGYEQYF
.	.	TRBV27	CASSLSTQAYNEQFF
.	.	TRBV10-2	CASSGQGHTEAFF
.	.	TRBV21-1	CASSLPSQRGETQYF
.	TRBD1	TRBV5-4	CASSPGQDYEQYF
.	.	TRBV28	CASSLQASTDTQYF
.	.	TRBV5-1	CASIPGQLHSYNEQFF
.	.	TRBV28	CATIPGSSGFSYNSPLHF
.	.	TRBV7-9	CASSSTPSYEQYF
.	TRBD2	TRBV4-2	CASSQDERGNEQFF
.	TRBD2	TRBV29-1	CSVEASAGGPETQYF
.	TRBD2	TRBV10-2	CASHGAGGLTPHNEQFF
.	TRBD1	TRBV7-6	CASSSRDSRYNEQFF
.	TRBD2	TRBV7-7	CASSPGLADNNEQFF
.	.	TRBV27	CASSLSPPDRSYYGYTF
.	.	TRBV29-1	CSVSPQGGYTF
.	TRBD2	TRBV7-9	CASSDRDRGLAGLDTQYF
.	.	TRBV6-1	CASSLLDRNEKLFF
.	.	TRBV6-1	CASSAGTDYEQYF
.	TRBD1	TRBV29-1	CSATGGEGYGYTF
.	TRBD2	TRBV5-4	CASSAGLAGGYKSYEQYF
.	TRBD1	TRBV10-2	CASSLDRVNTEAFF
.	TRBD2	TRBV4-1	CASSQDTSGAYEQYF
.	TRBD1	TRBV4-3	CASSQRQGFRNTEAFF
.	.	TRBV7-9	CASSSRTAPYTDTQYF
.	TRBD1	TRBV6-1	CASSEGWGQGLVNTQYF
.	.	TRBV27	CASSSGRTLSYEQYF
.	TRBD2	TRBV9	CASSAPTDAGGPDNEQFF
.	.	TRBV6-1	CASSEAEQQINEQFF
.	.	TRBV7-6	CASSLERGDTQYF
.	TRBD1	TRBV7-3	CASSETGQGIETQYF
.	TRBD2	TRBV6-5	CASSYLSGASTDTQYF
.	.	TRBV27	CASSSSVGALSYEQYF
once	.	TRBV4-1	CASSQLYTATEAFF
few	.	TRBV29-1	CSVQRLSGYGYTF
.	.	TRBV4-1	CASSQGVPTYEQYF
.	.	TRBV10-3	CAISEEGNTEAFF
.	.	TRBV12-1	CASSADRGYGSPLHF
.	TRBD2	TRBV4-1	CASSQATGLGLAGFYEQYF
.	.	TRBV6-5	CASSYDSGYGYTF
.	TRBD2	TRBV7-7	CASSAGTSGYNEQFF
.	.	TRBV5-8	CASSWIGSSYEQYF
few	TRBD1	TRBV19	CASSTDREAQPQHF
.	TRBD1	TRBV9	CASSETGAPSTDTQYF
.	.	TRBV9	CASSVGVSFASHNEQFF
.	.	TRBV10-1	CASSESSGGELFF
.	TRBD1	TRBV19	CASSRGLYRDRAMVENTGELFF